Shown below are 18 T cell receptor beta chains from a single sample sequenced in a study of blood T cell repertoires in COVID-19. Assay: immunoSEQ multiplex PCR; the TCRdb copy retains only in-frame clones and omits some. The sample consists of fewer than 70,000 clones, roughly 80% of them appearing once. The sequenced sample consisted of peripheral blood. All receptors derive from a woman at least 80 years old with acute or convalescent COVID-19.

To note about this clone: The sample has other DNA sequences that encode this CDR3 too. The J gene is TRBJ2-7, the V gene TRBV5-1; TRBD1 is a possible D gene (5 bases). CDR3 size: 12 residues. V was shortened by 1 base and J by 3 bases, with 5 bases between the two germline ends. Germline-derived CDR1 and CDR2 are SGHRS and YFSETQ. The CDR3 DNA is TGCGCCAGCAGCTTGCAGGGCTACGAGCAGTACTTC. Protein product: CASSLQGYEQYF.

This sequence joins TRBV6-5 and TRBJ1-1; possible D gene TRBD1, 5 bases. The CDR3 is 15 amino acids. Looked up from germline, CDR1 is MNHEY and CDR2 is SVGAGI. Trimming cost V 0 bases and J 1 base, with 9 bases left between them. This CDR3 is CASSYSIRANTEAFF. CDR3 bases: TGTGCCAGCAGTTACTCGATCAGGGCGAACACTGAAGCTTTCTTT.

The chain uses TRBV12-3 or TRBV12-4 and TRBJ2-7, with D uncertain. CDR3 length: 13 amino acids. V was clipped by 9 bases and J by 3 bases, with 15 bases between them. This CDR3 reads CASSFAEVYEQYF. Here the CDR3 DNA reads TGTGCCAGTTCCTTCGCGGAAGTCTACGAGCAGTACTTC.

This clone was found once. The chain joins TRBV24-1 to TRBJ2-5; 7 bases are shared with TRBD2. The J segment lost 0 bases and the V segment lost 3 bases, leaving 3 bases of the junction unmatched. Looked up from germline, CDR1 is KGHDR and CDR2 is SFDVKD. The CDR3 extends over 15 amino acids. In DNA, the CDR3 is TGTGCCACCAGTGATGGCGGGAGCCACCAAGAGACCCAGTACTTC. It translates to CATSDGGSHQETQYF.

This clone appeared a single time. This chain connects TRBV5-5 to TRBJ1-1; TRBD1 is a possible D gene (5 bases). Germline V lookup: CDR1 SGHKS, CDR2 YYEKEE (reference sequence). The V end lost 0 bases, the J end lost 0 bases, and 12 bases lay between the germline ends. The CDR3 runs to 16 residues. The CDR3 here is CASSLDFGGVNTEAFF. As DNA, the CDR3 is TGTGCCAGCAGCTTGGATTTTGGGGGGGTGAACACTGAAGCTTTCTTT.

As for this clone: Other DNA sequences of this sample code for an identical CDR3. This chain uses TRBV6-1 with TRBJ1-2; D is undetermined. This CDR3 is built from 11 residues. Germline assignment: CDR1 MNHNS and CDR2 SASEGT. V was pared by 2 bases and J by 8 bases, with 6 bases between. The DNA for the CDR3 is TGTGCCAGCAGTGAATCTCTCGGCTACACCTTC. As protein: CASSESLGYTF.

The rearrangement links TRBV9 to TRBJ1-2; D call uncertain. Germline values: CDR1 SGDLS, CDR2 YYNGEE. This CDR3 comprises 15 residues. The V and J ends lost 0 bases and 4 bases respectively, with 13 bases between them. CDR3 in amino acids: CASSVGGLTSYGYTF. CDR3 DNA: TGTGCCAGCAGCGTAGGAGGCCTAACAAGCTATGGCTACACCTTC.

V gene TRBV19 combines with J gene TRBJ2-5; TRBD1 matches at 9 bases. The CDR3 is 14 amino acids. After removal of 5 bases from V and 6 bases from J, the junction contained 7 bases not matched to a gene. From germline, CDR1 is LNHDA and CDR2 SQIVND (reference sequence). CDR3 sequence reads: CASSGTGRSKTQYF. For the CDR3, the DNA is TGTGCCAGTAGTGGGACAGGGCGTTCGAAGACCCAGTACTTC.

This clone came up once. This chain joins TRBV5-4 and TRBJ1-5; tentatively, D is TRBD1 (5 bases). This CDR3 spans 19 amino acids. With 6 bases removed from V and 0 bases from J, the gap between germline ends came to 25 bases. The germline CDR1 and CDR2 sequences are SGHNT and YYREEE (reference sequence). CDR3 DNA: TGTGCCAGCATCTCCCTGGGGGGACGTGACTTCTTTAGCAATCAGCCCCAGCATTTT. Protein sequence: CASISLGGRDFFSNQPQHF.

The chain joins TRBV19 to TRBJ2-2; 12 bases fit TRBD1. The CDR3 has 15 residues. J was trimmed by 5 bases and V by 9 bases; bases with no gene match: 7. The V gene's germline CDR1 is LNHDA and CDR2 SQIVND (reference sequence). The CDR3 sequence: CASGTGGDRTGELFF. The CDR3 nucleotides are TGTGCCAGCGGGACAGGGGGCGATAGGACCGGGGAGCTGTTTTTT.

This clone showed up just a few times. This rearrangement joins TRBV11-3 to TRBJ2-1; D possibly corresponds to TRBD1 (5 bases). The CDR3 covers 12 residues. Between the trimmed V and J ends, which lost 2 bases and 8 bases, there was a span of 7 bases. Germline CDR1 reads SGHNT; CDR2 reads YENEEA. Here the CDR3 DNA reads TGTGCCAGCAGCTTACAGGGCTATGAGCAGTTCTTC. It translates to CASSLQGYEQFF.

This clone was observed a single time. The chain combines TRBV6-1 with TRBJ2-7, with 10 bases lining up with TRBD1. Germline V lookup: CDR1 MNHNS, CDR2 SASEGT. The ends lost 1 base at V and 3 bases at J; junction bases unmatched: 0. CDR3 length: 14 amino acids. In DNA form, the CDR3 reads TGTGCCAGCAGTGAAGGGGACAGGGGCTACGAGCAGTACTTC. It yields the protein CASSEGDRGYEQYF.

The genes are TRBV5-1 and TRBJ2-3, with D possibly being TRBD1 (6 bases). Looked up from germline, CDR1 is SGHRS and CDR2 is YFSETQ. CDR3 length: 14 amino acids. The ends were cut back, 3 bases at V and 3 bases at J, with 11 bases in the middle. The chain's CDR3 is CASSSYRETDTQYF. The CDR3 DNA follows: TGCGCCAGCAGCTCCTACAGGGAAACAGATACGCAGTATTTT.

V usage is TRBV5-1 and J usage is TRBJ2-1; 9 bases align to TRBD1. Trimming removed 4 bases from V and 6 bases from J; junction bases left unmatched: 5. CDR3 size: 14 residues. The germline gives CDR1 SGHRS, CDR2 YFSETQ. The CDR3 bases are TGCGCCAGCAGCCCCCTACAGGGGGCCAATGAGCAGTTCTTC. Its translation: CASSPLQGANEQFF.

This rearrangement joins TRBV12-3 or TRBV12-4 to TRBJ1-3; D uncertain. CDR3 length: 13 amino acids. V gave up 4 bases and J gave up 0 bases, with 4 bases separating them. CDR3 in DNA: TGTGCCAGCAGTTCTACCTCTGGAAACACCATATATTTT. This encodes CASSSTSGNTIYF.

This clone is deemed medium-sized. The chain carries TRBV3-1 (or the pseudogene TRBV3-2) and TRBJ1-1; D call uncertain. This CDR3 contains 12 residues. Germline CDR1 is LGHDT and CDR2 is YNNKEL (reference sequence). V was pared by 4 bases and J by 4 bases, with 7 bases between. In nucleotides, the CDR3 is TGTGCCAGCAGCCCCCGGGGCACTGAAGCTTTCTTT. Translating it yields CASSPRGTEAFF.

The chain recombines TRBV10-2 with TRBJ2-5; D may be TRBD1 (6 bases). The V gene lost 0 bases and the J gene lost 5 bases, with 13 bases spanning the gap. CDR1 and CDR2 (germline): WSHSY, SAAADI. The CDR3 has 15 residues. CDR3 coding DNA: TGCGCCAGCAGTGAGTCGCAGGACAGTGGCGAGACCCAGTACTTC. Its protein product is CASSESQDSGETQYF.

V gene TRBV5-1 combines with J gene TRBJ2-3, with a tentative D call TRBD1 (7 bases). This CDR3 has 15 residues. V lost 4 bases and J lost 2, with 14 bases in between. Looked up from germline, CDR1 is SGHRS and CDR2 is YFSETQ. The CDR3 reads CASSRGPGDTDTQYF. The CDR3 coding sequence is TGCGCCAGCAGCAGGGGGCCGGGGGACACAGATACGCAGTATTTT.